Listed below are T cell receptor beta chains from one sample, sequenced in a study of shared clonotypes between healthy human individuals. The data were produced by immunoSEQ multiplex PCR, yet TCRdb's version contains in-frame clones alone and is incomplete. This table has 100,000 or so clones, roughly 50% appearing once. The sample was PBMCs. Receptors were obtained from a woman aged 40-49 years in good health. Some clones in this sample may be carry-over from other donors' samples. CDR3s include the opening cysteine and the closing phenylalanine or tryptophan. D genes are given only for firm matches. Clone sizes are given selectively: once, few, many, or a class where the clone is expanded.

CASSPPWTSGSGAKNIQYF TGTGCCAGCAGCCCACCTTGGACTAGCGGGAGCGGGGCCAAAAACATTCAGTACTTC TRBV9 TRBD2 TRBJ2-4 few
CASGLVGQSFYGYTF TGTGCCAGCGGATTAGTCGGACAGAGTTTTTATGGCTACACCTTC TRBV27 . TRBJ1-2 .
CAWQRGHGYTF TGTGCCTGGCAAAGGGGGCATGGCTACACCTTC TRBV30 TRBD1 TRBJ1-2 .
CATSRRTPFEQYF TGTGCCACCAGCAGAAGGACCCCTTTTGAGCAGTACTTC TRBV15 . TRBJ2-7 few
CSVDTAGVREQFF TGCAGCGTTGATACAGCGGGAGTACGCGAGCAGTTCTTC TRBV29-1 TRBD2 TRBJ2-1 .
CASNPTASSYEQYF TGCGCCAGCAACCCGACAGCAAGCTCCTACGAGCAGTACTTC TRBV5-1 . TRBJ2-7 .
CASSPGLDTGELFF TGTGCCAGCAGTCCAGGACTCGACACCGGGGAGCTGTTTTTT TRBV6-4 . TRBJ2-2 .
CASSESNRPSYEQYF TGCGCCAGCAGTGAGTCGAACAGACCGTCCTACGAGCAGTACTTC TRBV10-2 . TRBJ2-7 .
CASSTLLHDRGLLLTQYF TGTGCCAGCAGTACCCTACTACATGACAGGGGGCTCCTTCTGACCCAGTACTTC TRBV28 TRBD1 TRBJ2-5 .
CASSFEGGVPLGETQYF TGCGCCAGCAGCTTCGAGGGAGGGGTCCCCCTTGGGGAGACCCAGTACTTC TRBV5-1 TRBD2 TRBJ2-5 .
CASSFGLEGYEQYF TGTGCCAGCAGTTTTGGGCTAGAGGGCTACGAGCAGTACTTC TRBV6-5 . TRBJ2-7 few
CASSPWPGQETQYF TGTGCCAGCAGCCCGTGGCCGGGGCAAGAGACCCAGTACTTC TRBV9 . TRBJ2-5 .
CASSARENTEAFF TGTGCCAGCAGTGCCCGGGAGAACACTGAAGCTTTCTTT TRBV6-1 . TRBJ1-1 many
CASSASGNTIYF TGTGCCAGCAGCGCTTCCGGAAACACCATATATTTT TRBV28 . TRBJ1-3 many
CASIRDRSPRYGGYTF TGTGCCAGTATCCGGGACAGGAGTCCTAGGTATGGAGGCTACACCTTC TRBV19 TRBD1 TRBJ1-2 many
CASTGRTGELFF TGCGCCAGCACAGGGAGAACCGGGGAGCTGTTTTTT TRBV10-1 . TRBJ2-2 .
CASSPRDGGETQYF TGTGCCAGCAGCCCGAGGGACGGGGGGGAGACCCAGTACTTC TRBV11-1 TRBD2 TRBJ2-5 many
CASRLTVSGANVLTF TGTGCCAGCCGCCTCACCGTCTCTGGGGCCAACGTCCTGACTTTC TRBV9 . TRBJ2-6 few
CASSGVVGTGEQYF TGTGCCAGCAGTGGGGTAGTAGGGACAGGCGAGCAGTACTTC TRBV2 TRBD1 TRBJ2-7 .
CASSDGGWSEKLFF TGTGCCAGCAGTGACGGGGGGTGGTCTGAAAAACTGTTTTTT TRBV2 . TRBJ1-4 .
CASSPIPTGGYGYTF TGTGCCAGCAGCCCGATCCCGACAGGGGGCTATGGCTACACCTTC TRBV5-6 TRBD1 TRBJ1-2 many
CSATLQETQYF TGCAGTGCTACCCTCCAAGAGACCCAGTACTTC TRBV20-1 . TRBJ2-5 many
CSVEDRSRVNFQETQYF TGCAGCGTTGAAGATCGCTCGCGGGTGAATTTCCAAGAGACCCAGTACTTC TRBV29-1 . TRBJ2-5 many
CASSPPGQRISPLHF TGTGCCAGCAGCCCACCGGGACAGCGTATCTCACCCCTCCACTTT TRBV28 TRBD1 TRBJ1-6 medium-sized
CASRDNNNQPQHF TGCGCCAGCAGGGACAATAACAATCAGCCCCAGCATTTT TRBV10-2 . TRBJ1-5 .
CASSPGQSNTEAFF TGTGCCAGCAGCCCGGGACAATCGAACACTGAAGCTTTCTTT TRBV7-9 . TRBJ1-1 few
CSVGSGLEQFF TGCAGCGTGGGTAGCGGGCTTGAGCAGTTCTTC TRBV29-1 TRBD2 TRBJ2-1 many
CAWSVGGGQPQHF TGTGCCTGGAGTGTAGGGGGGGGTCAGCCCCAGCATTTT TRBV30 . TRBJ1-5 .
CASSRTGENSPLHF TGTGCCAGCAGCAGGACAGGGGAAAATTCACCCCTCCACTTT TRBV6-6 TRBD1 TRBJ1-6 .
CASSQDWRAGGEQYF TGCGCCAGCAGCCAAGATTGGAGGGCCGGAGGAGAGCAGTACTTC TRBV4-1 . TRBJ2-7 once
CASSFGTGAYEQYF TGTGCCAGCAGCTTTGGGACAGGGGCCTACGAGCAGTACTTC TRBV7-9 TRBD1 TRBJ2-7 .
CASSDLPYEQYF TGTGCCAGCAGTGATTTGCCCTACGAGCAGTACTTC TRBV10-3 . TRBJ2-7 .
CASSLGGLAGSGELFF TGCGCCAGCAGCTTGGGGGGACTAGCGGGATCCGGGGAGCTGTTTTTT TRBV5-1 TRBD2 TRBJ2-2 .
CASSTAAGLFRADAYEQYF TGTGCCAGCAGCACCGCGGCAGGGCTCTTCCGAGCGGATGCCTACGAGCAGTACTTC TRBV7-2 . TRBJ2-7 .
CASSPRQGDAGNTIYF TGTGCCAGCTCACCAAGACAGGGGGACGCTGGAAACACCATATATTTT TRBV18 TRBD1 TRBJ1-3 .
CASSLVPGANEQYF TGTGCCAGCAGCTTGGTGCCGGGGGCAAACGAGCAGTACTTC TRBV5-4 . TRBJ2-7 many
CATSRVAGAYEQYF TGTGCCACCAGCAGGGTAGCGGGTGCCTACGAGCAGTACTTC TRBV15 TRBD2 TRBJ2-7 .
CASSSGPDRGSYEQYF TGTGCCAGCAGCTCGGGCCCGGACAGGGGCTCCTACGAGCAGTACTTC TRBV7-9 TRBD1 TRBJ2-7 .
CASSTGVWNTEAFF TGTGCCAGCAGCACGGGAGTTTGGAACACTGAAGCTTTCTTT TRBV6-1 . TRBJ1-1 many
CASSPRGGRDTGELFF TGTGCCAGCAGCCCGAGGGGCGGGAGGGACACCGGGGAGCTGTTTTTT TRBV4-2 TRBD2 TRBJ2-2 few
CASSYSASSYNSPLHF TGTGCCAGCAGCTATTCAGCCAGCTCCTATAATTCACCCCTCCACTTT TRBV7-9 . TRBJ1-6 .
CASSPHLGGAFQETQYF TGTGCCAGCAGCCCTCACCTCGGGGGGGCCTTCCAAGAGACCCAGTACTTC TRBV9 TRBD2 TRBJ2-5 .
CASSPTSGSDYEQYF TGTGCCAGCAGCCCCACTAGCGGGAGCGATTACGAGCAGTACTTC TRBV4-2 TRBD2 TRBJ2-7 .
CASSQLLVLFRNEQYF TGTGCCAGCAGCCAATTGCTAGTTCTATTTAGGAACGAGCAGTACTTC TRBV4-2 . TRBJ2-7 many
CAWNRGDRQETQYF TGTGCCTGGAATCGCGGAGATCGCCAAGAGACCCAGTACTTC TRBV30 . TRBJ2-5 .
CASSLNRGPNSYEQYF TGTGCCAGCAGCTTAAACAGGGGCCCGAACTCCTACGAGCAGTACTTC TRBV13 TRBD1 TRBJ2-7 .
CASSLVRYEQYF TGTGCCAGCAGCTTAGTAAGGTACGAGCAGTACTTC TRBV7-9 . TRBJ2-7 .
CASGTAVPYEQYF TGTGCCAGCGGGACCGCGGTTCCCTACGAGCAGTACTTC TRBV2 . TRBJ2-7 many
CASSAGRLNTEAFF TGTGCCAGCAGCGCGGGACGATTGAACACTGAAGCTTTCTTT TRBV9 . TRBJ1-1 .
CAWSPGLAGPGELFF TGTGCCTGGAGTCCGGGACTAGCGGGCCCCGGGGAGCTGTTTTTT TRBV30 TRBD2 TRBJ2-2 few
CASSFLGDTQYF TGTGCCAGCAGTTTCTTGGGAGATACGCAGTATTTT TRBV28 . TRBJ2-3 .
CASSLRSSGRGYNEQFF TGCGCCAGCAGCTTAAGGTCTAGCGGGAGGGGTTACAATGAGCAGTTCTTC TRBV5-1 TRBD2 TRBJ2-1 .
CASSLRGLAGEGPEQYF TGTGCCAGCAGTTTACGGGGGCTAGCGGGAGAAGGGCCCGAGCAGTACTTC TRBV28 TRBD2 TRBJ2-7 .